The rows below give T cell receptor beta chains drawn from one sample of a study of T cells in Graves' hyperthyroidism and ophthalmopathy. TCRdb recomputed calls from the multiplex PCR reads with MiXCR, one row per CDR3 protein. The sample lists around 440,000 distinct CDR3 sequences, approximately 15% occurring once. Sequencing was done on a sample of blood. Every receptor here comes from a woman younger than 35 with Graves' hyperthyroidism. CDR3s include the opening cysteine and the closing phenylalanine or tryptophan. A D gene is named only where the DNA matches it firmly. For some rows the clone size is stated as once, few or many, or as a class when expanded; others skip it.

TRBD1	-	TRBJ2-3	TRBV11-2	TGTGCCAGCACCTTCGGACAGGGGAACACAGATACGCAGTATTTT	CASTFGQGNTDTQYF
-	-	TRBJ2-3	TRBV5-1	TGCGCCAGCAGCTTGATGACTTCGGGCCCAGATACGCAGTATTTT	CASSLMTSGPDTQYF
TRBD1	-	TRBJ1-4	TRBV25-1	TGTGCCAGCAGTGCTACAGGGGTGGAGGAAAAACTGTTTTTT	CASSATGVEEKLFF
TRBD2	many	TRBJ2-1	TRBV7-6	TGTGCCAGCAGCACCAGCGGGGGCAGCTACAATGAGCAGTTCTTC	CASSTSGGSYNEQFF
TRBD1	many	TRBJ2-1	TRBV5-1	TGCGCCAGCAGCGCGAATATCGGGACAGAACACAATGAGCAGTTCTTC	CASSANIGTEHNEQFF
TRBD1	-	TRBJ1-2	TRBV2	TGTGCCAGCACACAGGGGGAGTTTGGCTACACCTTC	CASTQGEFGYTF
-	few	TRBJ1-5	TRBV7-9	TGTGCCAGCAGCCGGGCCCTGTCAGATCAGCCCCAGCATTTT	CASSRALSDQPQHF
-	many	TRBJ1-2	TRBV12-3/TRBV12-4	TGTGCCAGCAGTTCGACCTATGGCTACACCTTC	CASSSTYGYTF
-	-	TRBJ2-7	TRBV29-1	TGCAGCGCTTGGTCAGGGGCCTACGAGCAGTACTTC	CSAWSGAYEQYF
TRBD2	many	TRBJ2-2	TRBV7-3	TGTGCCAGCAGCATCTCTAGCGGGGGGGCTTGGAATACCGGGGAGCTGTTTTTT	CASSISSGGAWNTGELFF
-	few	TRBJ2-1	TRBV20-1	TGCAGTGCTAGAGACTTCGGTCGGCGGCGCCCTCTTGGGGATGAGCAGTTCTTC	CSARDFGRRRPLGDEQFF
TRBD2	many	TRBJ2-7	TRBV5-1	TGCGCCAGCAGCCCGCCGCAGGCTAGCGGCAGCTCCTACGAGCAGTACTTC	CASSPPQASGSSYEQYF
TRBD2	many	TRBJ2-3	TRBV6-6	TGTGCCAGCAGTTACGGCCCACTAGCGGGGGCGGGAGATACGCAGTATTTT	CASSYGPLAGAGDTQYF
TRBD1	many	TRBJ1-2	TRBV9	TGTGCCAGCAGCGTCGAAGTAAGGGGGCAGAATGGCTACACCTTC	CASSVEVRGQNGYTF
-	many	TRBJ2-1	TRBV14	TGTGCCAGCAGCCAAGATCGGTTTATCAGGGGTTCCTACAATGAGCAGTTCTTC	CASSQDRFIRGSYNEQFF
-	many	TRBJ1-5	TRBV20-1	TGCAGTGCGCGGGCGAGGGGTGAACAGCCCCAGCATTTT	CSARARGEQPQHF
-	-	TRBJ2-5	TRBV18	TGTGCCAGCTCACCACCTTGGCTCCAAGAGACCCAGTACTTC	CASSPPWLQETQYF
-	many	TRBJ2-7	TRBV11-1	TGTGCCAGCAGCCGGGCCTTTGCGGTCGACGAGCAGTACTTC	CASSRAFAVDEQYF
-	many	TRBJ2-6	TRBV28	TGTGCCAGCAGTTTCCTCTCTGGGGCCAACGTCCTGACTTTC	CASSFLSGANVLTF
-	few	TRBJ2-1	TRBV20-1	TGCAGTGCAGGGGGGGGCAATGAGCAGTTCTTC	CSAGGGNEQFF
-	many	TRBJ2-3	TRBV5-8	TGTGCCAGCAGTGGGAGTCCCACCCCCACAGATACGCAGTATTTT	CASSGSPTPTDTQYF
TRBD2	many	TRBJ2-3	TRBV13	TGTGCCAGCAGCCTGCGAGCGGGAGAGGGCACAGATACGCAGTATTTT	CASSLRAGEGTDTQYF